This TCR beta chain was retrieved from a study of T cells in Graves' hyperthyroidism and ophthalmopathy. This clonotype was counted at least ten times. Its target is not known. Study-wide findings and caveats: The model anticipated ophthalmopathy a median around six months pre-onset. The blood repertoire included most of the expanded thyroid clonotypes above 0.001.

Amplification targeted TCR beta CDR3 regions from RNA transcripts. TCR CDR3 underwent first-round RT-PCR with the HTBI primer set. TCRdb independently ran MiXCR on the multiplex PCR reads; one entry per CDR3 protein. The sample has about 590,000 distinct CDR3 sequences, more than 15% seen once. Deletions cut 6 bases from V and 0 bases from J, with 15 bases between. The germline V gene encodes CDR1 MDHEN and CDR2 SYDVKM. The CDR3 sequence is 15 residues long. The study left out patients who had uncontrolled infection, other autoimmune disease, pregnancy or lactation. Extraction of PBMCs used roughly 9.4 ml of fresh peripheral blood.

The clonotype was recovered from a woman aged 25 to 39 with Graves' hyperthyroidism. This chain uses TRBV28 with TRBJ2-7, with no clear D. Sequencing was performed on blood. CDR3 in amino acids: CASSYPSGSSYEQYF. For the CDR3, the DNA is TGTGCCAGCAGCTATCCATCAGGCAGCTCCTACGAGCAGTACTTC.